A selection of T cell receptor beta chains follows, all from one sample in a study of identical twins. MiXCR, applied by TCRdb to the 5' RACE reads, yields one record per CDR3 protein. The sample has 400,000 to 650,000 distinct CDR3 sequences, less than 25% seen once. The data were also submitted as part of a second study, on T cells expressing NK-cell markers.

The sequenced sample consisted of CD4+ T cells sorted from blood. The source of these receptors is a woman aged 18-29 years in good health. Both conserved end residues are part of each CDR3. Fields, in order: V gene, J gene, clone size, CDR3 protein. The listing skips clone size in some rows; elsewhere it reads once, few, many or a size class.

TRBV20-1	TRBJ1-5	NA	CSARLGSENNQPQHF
TRBV7-9	TRBJ1-2	few	CASSFGHNYGYTF
TRBV3-1	TRBJ2-1	NA	CASSHHLGSGNYNEQFF
TRBV2	TRBJ2-7	NA	CASSLDRGRHEQYF
TRBV29-1	TRBJ2-3	NA	CSVGEGGTDTQYF
TRBV5-4	TRBJ2-5	few	CASSFGRGDQETQYF
TRBV29-1	TRBJ1-4	NA	CSVAGTATNEKLFF
TRBV5-1	TRBJ2-2	many	CASSLYSDTGELFF
TRBV7-3	TRBJ2-5	NA	CASSSNFGETQYF
TRBV12-3/TRBV12-4	TRBJ1-1	NA	CASSFLQLMTEAFF